This T cell receptor (beta chain) was recorded in a study of blood T cell repertoires in COVID-19. The wider study: There were acute and convalescent COVID-19 samples, and they came from the United States, Italy and Spain. T cells, B-cell-depleted T cells, or PBMCs provided the cDNA or gDNA that served as material.

This clone was detected only a few times. The authors' processing: By means of reference gene primer amplification, nucleated cell counts were estimated. Clones were read by immunoSEQ multiplex PCR, and TCRdb kept only the in-frame ones, dropping some. That table supplies the V and J calls and clone size; D and trimming were determined from the DNA. The table shows about 160,000 clones, with about 85% occurring only once. The V and J ends lost 6 bases and 7 bases, in that order; junction bases with no gene match: 14. The CDR3 contains 17 residues. From germline, CDR1 is LNHDA and CDR2 SQIVND (reference sequence). A Seattle source enrolled patients during active infection and followed them longitudinally.

This TCR was recovered from a man older than 75 with COVID-19, enrolled during active disease. This sequence joins TRBV19 and TRBJ1-6; 8 bases fit TRBD1. Specimen: peripheral blood. Here the CDR3 DNA reads TGTGCCAGTAGCTCAGTCCTTCCCGGGACAGGAAATTCACCCCTCCACTTT. Encoded protein: CASSSVLPGTGNSPLHF.